This entry describes one T cell receptor (beta chain). With 6 bases clipped from V and 4 bases from J, the junction kept 5 bases outside the gene matches. The CDR3 runs 13 residues. Original data processing: Using reference gene primer amplification, nucleated cell counts were estimated. Assay: immunoSEQ multiplex PCR; the TCRdb copy retains only in-frame clones and omits some. V, J and clone size derive from that table, while D and trimming were established from the DNA sequence. The profile shows fewer than 70,000 clones, roughly 80% of them singletons. This sample is drawn from a study of blood T cell repertoires in COVID-19. Across the study: There were acute and convalescent COVID-19 samples, and they came from the United States, Italy and Spain. PBMCs, B-cell-depleted T cells, or T cells provided the cDNA or gDNA that made up the material.

The specimen sequenced was peripheral blood. The clonotype was recovered from a woman aged 80 or over with acute or convalescent COVID-19. The J gene is TRBJ2-7, the V gene TRBV12-3 or TRBV12-4; 8 bases are shared with TRBD2. The CDR3 coding sequence is TGTGCCAGCAGCGGGGGGGACACATACGAGCAGTACTTC. It codes for CASSGGDTYEQYF.